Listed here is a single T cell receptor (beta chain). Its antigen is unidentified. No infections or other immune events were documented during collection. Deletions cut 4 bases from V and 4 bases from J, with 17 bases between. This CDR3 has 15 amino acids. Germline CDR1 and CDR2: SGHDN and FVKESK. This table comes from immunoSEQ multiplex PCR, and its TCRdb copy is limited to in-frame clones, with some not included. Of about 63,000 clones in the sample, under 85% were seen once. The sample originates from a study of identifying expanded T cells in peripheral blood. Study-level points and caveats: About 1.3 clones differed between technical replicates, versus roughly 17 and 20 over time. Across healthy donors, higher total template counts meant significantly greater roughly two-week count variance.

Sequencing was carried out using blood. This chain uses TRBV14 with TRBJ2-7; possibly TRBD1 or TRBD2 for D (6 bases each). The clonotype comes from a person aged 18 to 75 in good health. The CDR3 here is CASSLRLGGLYEQYF. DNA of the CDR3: TGTGCCAGCAGCCTTCGGTTGGGGGGCTTGTACGAGCAGTACTTC.